The 18 T cell receptor beta chains below were found in one sample sequenced in a study of blood T cell repertoires in COVID-19 (TCRdb year 2020). The library was prepared using the immunoSEQ multiplex PCR assay. In its TCRdb copy, this immuneACCESS table keeps in-frame sequences only and misses some clones. Where compared with another copy, unresolved V genes explain less than half of these, and the others have no known cause. The sample table lists some 150,000 clones, 80% to 90% of them with a count of one. Of the sample, roughly 3.9% falls within the top ten clones. Sequences were obtained from PBMCs or T cells enriched from blood (not recorded which). The receptor set was obtained from a man aged 50 to 59 who had recovered from COVID-19.

The chain recombines TRBV28 with TRBJ1-1; TRBD1 might be the D (6 bases). The length of the CDR3 is 12 residues. Germline loops: CDR1 MDHEN, CDR2 SYDVKM. V was shortened by 8 bases and J by 5 bases, with 12 bases between the two germline ends. The CDR3 spells CASGSTGTEAFF. CDR3 DNA sequence: TGTGCCAGCGGATCTACAGGGACTGAAGCTTTCTTT. The whole variable domain, filled in from reference TRBV28 and TRBJ1-1, reads DVKVTQSSRYLVKRTGEKVFLECVQDMDHENMFWYRQDPGLGLRLIYFSYDVKMKEKGDIPEGYSVSREKKERFSLILESASTNQTSMYLCASGSTGTEAFFGQGTRLTVV.

The J gene is TRBJ1-2, the V gene TRBV15, with TRBD1 matching over 7 bases. Germline trimming cut 3 bases from V and 7 bases from J; bases unmatched to any gene: 5. The CDR3 runs to 13 residues. Germline values: CDR1 LNHNV, CDR2 YYDKDF (reference sequence). CDR3 residues: CATSRGTDGGYTF. DNA of the CDR3: TGTGCCACCAGCAGGGGGACAGACGGTGGCTACACCTTC.

This rearrangement joins TRBV6-5 to TRBJ1-6; TRBD1 is a possible D gene (5 bases). The CDR3 contains 14 residues. Trimming pared 7 bases from V and 10 bases from J, leaving 17 bases between. Looked up from germline, CDR1 is MNHEY and CDR2 is SVGAGI. The CDR3 here is CASTWGGFKSPLHF. In DNA form, the CDR3 reads TGTGCCAGCACGTGGGGGGGTTTTAAATCACCCCTCCACTTT.

The chain carries TRBV27 and TRBJ2-7; 8 nucleotides match TRBD2. CDR3 length equals 15 residues. Trimming took 4 bases from V and 6 from J; bases not matched to a gene: 11. Germline V gives CDR1 MNHEY, CDR2 SMNVEV (reference sequence). CDR3 sequence: CASSSRLARPAEQYF. In DNA form, the CDR3 reads TGTGCCAGCAGTTCCAGACTAGCGCGTCCCGCCGAGCAGTACTTC.

J is TRBJ2-7 and V is TRBV7-9, with a tentative D call TRBD2 (6 bases). V was pared by 4 bases and J by 5 bases, with 21 bases between. Per the germline V gene, CDR1 is SEHNR and CDR2 is FQNEAQ (reference sequence). The CDR3 covers 16 residues. CDR3 region: CASSSVSKGEVHEQYF. CDR3 coding DNA: TGTGCCAGCAGCTCCGTTTCAAAAGGGGAGGTCCACGAGCAGTACTTC. Full variable domain (outside the CDR3, taken from reference TRBV7-9 and TRBJ2-7): DTGVSQNPRHKITKRGQNVTFRCDPISEHNRLYWYRQTLGQGPEFLTYFQNEAQLEKSRLLSDRFSAERPKGSFSTLEIQRTEQGDSAMYLCASSSVSKGEVHEQYFGPGTRLTVT.

This chain links TRBV27 with TRBJ2-3, with 11 bases fitting TRBD1. This CDR3 region has 14 residues. V was clipped by 6 bases and J by 4 bases; unmatched bases: 3. Germline CDR1 is MNHEY and CDR2 is SMNVEV (reference sequence). The CDR3 is CASSRDRGSDTQYF. The CDR3 coding sequence is TGTGCCAGCAGCCGGGACAGGGGGTCAGATACGCAGTATTTT.

The chain recombines TRBV13 with TRBJ1-1; D is perhaps TRBD1 (5 bases). Trimming stripped 0 bases from V and 1 base from J, with 15 bases between. CDR1 and CDR2 (germline): PRHDT, FYEKMQ (reference sequence). This CDR3 has 17 residues. CDR3 amino acids: CASSLGPSGRANTEAFF. The CDR3 region has the DNA TGTGCCAGCAGCTTAGGTCCTAGTGGCAGGGCGAACACTGAAGCTTTCTTT.

The rearrangement joins TRBV4-1 to TRBJ1-2, with unresolved D. Germline CDR1 reads MGHRA; CDR2 reads YSYEKL. Trimming left V 1 base short and J 7 bases short, with 16 bases between. The CDR3 runs 15 residues. The CDR3 region has the DNA TGCGCCAGCAGCCAAGTTTCAGGTGCCCTTTCTGGCTACACCTTC. It translates to CASSQVSGALSGYTF.

This clone has only a few counts. The rearrangement uses TRBV28 and TRBJ1-6; 8 positions match TRBD1. Germline lookup yields CDR1 MDHEN and CDR2 SYDVKM. After removal of 3 bases from V and 7 bases from J, the junction contained 14 bases not matched to a gene. This CDR3 is built from 18 residues. CDR3 sequence reads: CASSFRGGQGVGNSPLHF. CDR3 coding DNA: TGTGCCAGCAGTTTTAGGGGCGGACAGGGTGTTGGGAATTCACCCCTCCACTTT.

CDR3 region: CASSRPWGADTQYF. The CDR3 DNA is TGTGCCAGCAGCCGTCCATGGGGCGCAGATACGCAGTATTTT. The V and J genes are TRBV7-2 and TRBJ2-3, with TRBD1 as a possible D gene (5 bases). Germline CDR1 and CDR2: SGHTA and FQGNSA. Trimming left V 5 bases short and J 4 bases short, with 13 bases between. CDR3 size: 14 residues.

The gene calls are TRBV6-2 or TRBV6-3 and TRBJ1-5; no definite D call. The length of the CDR3 is 13 residues. Between the trimmed V and J ends, which lost 2 bases and 4 bases, there was a span of 6 bases. Germline CDR1 reads MNHEY; CDR2 reads SVGEGT. The CDR3, as DNA: TGTGCCAGCAGTTACCCCAGAAATCAGCCCCAGCATTTT. As protein: CASSYPRNQPQHF.

The rearrangement links TRBV4-3 to TRBJ1-5; no definite D call. The germline V and J ends were trimmed by 1 base and 0 bases, with 16 bases remaining between them. CDR1 is LGHNA and CDR2 is YSLEER in the germline V gene. The CDR3 runs 18 residues. The CDR3 protein is CASSQVAVHPFSNQPQHF. DNA of the CDR3: TGCGCCAGCAGCCAAGTCGCGGTTCATCCCTTTAGCAATCAGCCCCAGCATTTT.

The chain links TRBV10-2 to TRBJ2-2; TRBD2 aligns across 9 bases. The CDR3 runs to 17 residues. Germline loops: CDR1 WSHSY, CDR2 SAAADI. The V gene end was trimmed by 7 bases and the J gene end by 4 bases; junction bases not matched to a gene: 13. Written as DNA, the CDR3 is TGCGCCAGCAATCGAGCGGGGGGCCCGGGGGGCACCGGGGAGCTGTTTTTT. Translation: CASNRAGGPGGTGELFF.

The chain is built from TRBV30 and TRBJ1-3, with TRBD1 matching 9 bases. Germline CDR1 and CDR2: GTSNPN and SVGIG (reference sequence). Germline trimming cut 4 bases from V and 10 bases from J; bases unmatched to any gene: 11. The CDR3 has 14 amino acids. The CDR3 protein is CAWIRQGVGGTIYF. The CDR3 nucleotides read TGTGCCTGGATTCGACAGGGGGTAGGGGGAACCATATATTTT.

The V gene is TRBV4-1, the J gene TRBJ1-1, with D unclear. This CDR3 comprises 14 residues. Germline V gene lookup returns CDR1 MGHRA and CDR2 YSYEKL. V was cut by 0 bases and J by 3 bases, with 8 bases left in between. The CDR3 bases are TGCGCCAGCAGCCAAGAGGAGCTGTACACTGAAGCTTTCTTT. Amino acid sequence: CASSQEELYTEAFF.

This clone was detected once. Here the CDR3 reads CASRRLVEPYEQYF. The CDR3 nucleotides are TGCGCCAGCAGGCGCCTCGTCGAGCCCTACGAGCAGTACTTC. This chain links TRBV5-1 with TRBJ2-7, with unresolved D. The CDR3 extends over 14 amino acids. V lost 5 bases, J lost 2 bases, and 14 bases lay in between. The V gene's germline CDR1 is SGHRS and CDR2 YFSETQ.

The chain links TRBV5-1 to TRBJ2-3, with D unclear. CDR3 length: 14 amino acids. V was cut by 0 bases and J by 4 bases, with 9 bases left in between. Germline assignment: CDR1 SGHRS and CDR2 YFSETQ. In DNA, the CDR3 is TGCGCCAGCAGCTTGGCCGAGGTATCAGATACGCAGTATTTT. Its protein product is CASSLAEVSDTQYF.

Here the CDR3 DNA reads TGTGCCAGCAGCTTCCCGGACATTTCCTACGAGCAGTACTTC. It specifies CASSFPDISYEQYF. This sequence joins TRBV7-9 and TRBJ2-7; perhaps TRBD1 as D (5 bases). V lost 3 bases and J 1 base, leaving 10 bases between the germline ends. This CDR3 has 14 amino acids. Per the germline V gene, CDR1 is SEHNR and CDR2 is FQNEAQ (reference sequence).